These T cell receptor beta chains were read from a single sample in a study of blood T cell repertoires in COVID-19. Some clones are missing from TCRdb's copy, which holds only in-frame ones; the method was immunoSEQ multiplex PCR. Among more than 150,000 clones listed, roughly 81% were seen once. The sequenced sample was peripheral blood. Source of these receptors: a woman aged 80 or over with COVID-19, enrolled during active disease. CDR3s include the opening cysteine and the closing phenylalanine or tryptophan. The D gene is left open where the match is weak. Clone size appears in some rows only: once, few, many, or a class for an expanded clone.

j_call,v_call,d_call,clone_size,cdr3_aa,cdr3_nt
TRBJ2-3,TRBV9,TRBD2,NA,CASSVGPAGRDYTDTQYF,TGTGCCAGCAGCGTAGGCCCCGCGGGCAGGGACTACACAGATACGCAGTATTTT
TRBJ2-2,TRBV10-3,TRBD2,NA,CAISDVSGYGGSIPGELFF,TGTGCCATCAGTGACGTCTCGGGGTATGGCGGGAGTATCCCCGGGGAGCTGTTTTTT
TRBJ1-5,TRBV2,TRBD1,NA,CASGTGYSNQPQHF,TGTGCCAGCGGGACAGGGTATAGCAATCAGCCCCAGCATTTT
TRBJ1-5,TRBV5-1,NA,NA,CASSLSGQGSQPQHF,TGCGCCAGCAGCTTGTCCGGGCAGGGCAGTCAGCCCCAGCATTTT
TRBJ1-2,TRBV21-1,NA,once,CASSKVGGRAYGYTF,TGTGCCAGCAGCAAAGTGGGGGGGCGGGCCTATGGCTACACCTTC
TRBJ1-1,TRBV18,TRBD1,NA,CASSGTGGTEAFF,TGTGCCAGCTCGGGGACAGGGGGGACTGAAGCTTTCTTT
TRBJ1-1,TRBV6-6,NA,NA,CASTLVGGGTEAFF,TGTGCCAGCACCTTAGTCGGGGGTGGTACTGAAGCTTTCTTT
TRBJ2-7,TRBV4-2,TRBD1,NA,CASSQDPGTGAYEQYF,TGTGCCAGCAGCCAAGATCCGGGGACAGGGGCCTACGAGCAGTACTTC
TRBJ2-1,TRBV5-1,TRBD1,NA,CASSLGGGWGYNEQFF,TGCGCCAGCAGCTTGGGAGGGGGCTGGGGATACAATGAGCAGTTCTTC
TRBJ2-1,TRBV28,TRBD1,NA,CASSTSDRGFYNEQFF,TGTGCCAGCAGCACATCGGACAGGGGATTCTACAATGAGCAGTTCTTC
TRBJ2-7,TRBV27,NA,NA,CATGTFYEQYF,TGTGCCACCGGGACTTTTTACGAGCAGTACTTC
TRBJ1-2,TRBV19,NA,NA,CASIGRRADSYGYTF,TGTGCCAGCATTGGACGCAGGGCGGACAGTTATGGCTACACCTTC
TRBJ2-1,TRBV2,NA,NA,CASSERAPTYNEQFF,TGTGCCAGCAGTGAGAGGGCGCCCACGTACAATGAGCAGTTCTTC
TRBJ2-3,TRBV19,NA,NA,CASSNAPGSTDTQYF,TGTGCCAGTAGTAATGCCCCCGGGAGCACAGATACGCAGTATTTT
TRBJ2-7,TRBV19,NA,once,CASSIRGYEQYF,TGTGCCAGTAGTATACGGGGCTACGAGCAGTACTTC
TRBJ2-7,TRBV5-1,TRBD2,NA,CASSWGRDRDRGREAGGYEQYF,TGCGCCAGCAGCTGGGGCAGGGACCGAGATCGAGGGCGGGAGGCCGGAGGCTACGAGCAGTACTTC
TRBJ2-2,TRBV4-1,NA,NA,CASSQGGGGLPGGELFF,TGCGCCAGCAGCCAAGGAGGAGGAGGATTGCCGGGCGGGGAGCTGTTTTTT
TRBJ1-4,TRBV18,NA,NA,CASSPRTGTTNEKLFF,TGTGCCAGCTCACCTCGTACGGGGACAACTAATGAAAAACTGTTTTTT
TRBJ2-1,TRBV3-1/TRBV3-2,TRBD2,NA,CASSQSIGTSFDNEQFF,TGTGCCAGCAGCCAATCCATCGGGACTAGCTTCGACAATGAGCAGTTCTTC
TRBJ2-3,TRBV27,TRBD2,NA,CASSLSAGEVTDTQYF,TGTGCCAGCAGTTTATCAGCGGGAGAGGTCACAGATACGCAGTATTTT
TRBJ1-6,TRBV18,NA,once,CASSTGQFGNSPLHF,TGTGCCAGCTCAACCGGACAGTTCGGCAATTCACCCCTCCACTTT
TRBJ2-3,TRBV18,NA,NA,CASSLLGRTDTQYF,TGTGCCAGCTCACTGCTGGGGCGCACAGATACGCAGTATTTT
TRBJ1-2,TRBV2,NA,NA,CASSPQGNYGYTF,TGTGCCAGCAGTCCTCAGGGGAACTATGGCTACACCTTC
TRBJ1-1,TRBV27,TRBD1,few,CASRQRTGGTEAFF,TGTGCCAGCAGGCAAAGGACAGGGGGGACTGAAGCTTTCTTT
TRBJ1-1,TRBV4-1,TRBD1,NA,CASSPGQGAKAFF,TGCGCCAGCAGCCCGGGACAGGGGGCAAAGGCTTTCTTT
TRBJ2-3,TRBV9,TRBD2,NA,CASSVGGAGVGDTQYF,TGTGCCAGCAGCGTAGGAGGAGCGGGAGTGGGAGATACGCAGTATTTT
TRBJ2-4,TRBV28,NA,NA,CASSWTDKNIQYF,TGTGCCAGCAGTTGGACAGACAAAAACATTCAGTACTTC
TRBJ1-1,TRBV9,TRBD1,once,CASSPRQGAWWDTEAFF,TGTGCCAGCAGCCCCCGACAGGGCGCGTGGTGGGACACTGAAGCTTTCTTT
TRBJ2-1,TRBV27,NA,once,CASSFQGGGNEQFF,TGTGCCAGCAGCTTCCAGGGGGGAGGAAATGAGCAGTTCTTC
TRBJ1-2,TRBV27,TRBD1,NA,CASRWTGGLGYTF,TGTGCCAGCAGATGGACAGGGGGCCTGGGCTACACCTTC
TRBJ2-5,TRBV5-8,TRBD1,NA,CASIQGLLQETQYF,TGTGCCAGCATACAGGGGCTACTCCAAGAGACCCAGTACTTC
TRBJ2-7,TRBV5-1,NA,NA,CASSPPDSPWQYF,TGCGCCAGCAGCCCGCCCGACAGCCCCTGGCAGTACTTC
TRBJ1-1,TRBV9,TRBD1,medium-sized,CASSRTGKSEAFF,TGTGCCAGCAGCCGGACAGGGAAGTCTGAAGCTTTCTTT
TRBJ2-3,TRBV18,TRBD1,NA,CATIQGPDTQYF,TGTGCCACCATACAGGGGCCAGATACGCAGTATTTT
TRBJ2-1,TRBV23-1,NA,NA,CASSHPLTTYNEQFF,TGCGCCAGCAGTCATCCCCTTACAACCTACAATGAGCAGTTCTTC
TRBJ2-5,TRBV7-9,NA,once,CASSLGVWAGGQETQYF,TGTGCCAGCAGCTTAGGGGTCTGGGCAGGGGGGCAAGAGACCCAGTACTTC
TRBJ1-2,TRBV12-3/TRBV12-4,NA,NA,CASSSSRNGYTF,TGTGCCAGCAGTTCCAGTCGTAATGGCTACACCTTC
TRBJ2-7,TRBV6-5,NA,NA,CASGGGAWYEQYF,TGTGCCAGCGGAGGGGGCGCTTGGTACGAGCAGTACTTC
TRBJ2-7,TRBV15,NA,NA,CATSRDREDEQYF,TGTGCCACCAGCAGAGACAGGGAAGACGAGCAGTACTTC
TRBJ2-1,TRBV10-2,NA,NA,CASRRQAGSYNEQFF,TGCGCCAGCAGGAGACAAGCGGGCTCCTACAATGAGCAGTTCTTC
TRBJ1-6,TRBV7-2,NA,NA,CASSVGPGSPLHF,TGTGCCAGCTCCGTGGGGCCCGGATCACCCCTCCACTTT
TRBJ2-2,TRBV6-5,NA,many,CASSYSPLDTGELFF,TGTGCCAGCAGTTACTCGCCCTTAGACACCGGGGAGCTGTTTTTT
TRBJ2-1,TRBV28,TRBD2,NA,CASSLMGLWAENEQFF,TGTGCCAGCAGTTTAATGGGACTATGGGCCGAGAATGAGCAGTTCTTC
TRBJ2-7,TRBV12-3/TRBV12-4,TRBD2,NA,CASSLAGAYEQYF,TGTGCCAGCAGTTTGGCGGGAGCCTACGAGCAGTACTTC
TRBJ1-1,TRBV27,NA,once,CASRGRPYTEAFF,TGTGCCAGCAGGGGGCGGCCGTACACTGAAGCTTTCTTT
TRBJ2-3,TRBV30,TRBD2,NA,CAWSFGLAGADTQYF,TGTGCCTGGAGTTTTGGACTAGCGGGGGCCGATACGCAGTATTTT
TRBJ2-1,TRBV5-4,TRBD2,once,CASSLLTSGNNEQFF,TGTGCCAGCAGCTTGTTGACTAGCGGGAACAATGAGCAGTTCTTC
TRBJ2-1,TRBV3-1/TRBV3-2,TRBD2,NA,CASSPPTSGRFWEQFF,TGTGCCAGCAGCCCCCCGACTAGCGGGAGATTCTGGGAGCAGTTCTTC
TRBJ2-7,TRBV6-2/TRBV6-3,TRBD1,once,CASSITDRTGREQYF,TGTGCCAGCAGTATAACAGATAGGACAGGGAGGGAGCAGTACTTC